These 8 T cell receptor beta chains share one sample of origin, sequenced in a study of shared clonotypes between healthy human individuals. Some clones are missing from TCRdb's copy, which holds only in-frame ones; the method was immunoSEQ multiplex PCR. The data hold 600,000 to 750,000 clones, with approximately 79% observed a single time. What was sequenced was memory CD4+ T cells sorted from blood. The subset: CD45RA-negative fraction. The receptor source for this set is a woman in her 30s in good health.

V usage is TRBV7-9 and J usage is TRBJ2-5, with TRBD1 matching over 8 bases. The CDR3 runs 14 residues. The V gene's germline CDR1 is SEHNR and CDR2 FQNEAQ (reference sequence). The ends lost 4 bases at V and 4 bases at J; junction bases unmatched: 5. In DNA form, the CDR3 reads TGTGCCAGCAGCTCCACCGGGACAGGAGAGACCCAGTACTTC. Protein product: CASSSTGTGETQYF.

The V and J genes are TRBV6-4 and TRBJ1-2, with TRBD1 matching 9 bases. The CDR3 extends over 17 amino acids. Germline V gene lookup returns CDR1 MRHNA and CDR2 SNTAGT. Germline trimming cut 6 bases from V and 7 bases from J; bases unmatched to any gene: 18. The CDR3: CASSTYFVLGTGCGYTF. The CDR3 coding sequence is TGTGCCAGCAGCACCTATTTTGTTTTAGGGACAGGGTGTGGCTACACCTTC.

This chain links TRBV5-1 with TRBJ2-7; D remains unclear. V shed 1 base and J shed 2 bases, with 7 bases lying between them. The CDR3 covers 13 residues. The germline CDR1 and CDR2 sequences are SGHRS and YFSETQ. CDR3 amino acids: CASSLTETYEQYF. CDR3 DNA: TGCGCCAGCAGCTTGACAGAAACCTACGAGCAGTACTTC.

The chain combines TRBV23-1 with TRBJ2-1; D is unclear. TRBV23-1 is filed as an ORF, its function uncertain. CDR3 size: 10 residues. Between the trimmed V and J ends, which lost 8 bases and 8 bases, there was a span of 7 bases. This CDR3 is CASWKDEQFF. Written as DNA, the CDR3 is TGCGCCAGCTGGAAAGATGAGCAGTTCTTC.

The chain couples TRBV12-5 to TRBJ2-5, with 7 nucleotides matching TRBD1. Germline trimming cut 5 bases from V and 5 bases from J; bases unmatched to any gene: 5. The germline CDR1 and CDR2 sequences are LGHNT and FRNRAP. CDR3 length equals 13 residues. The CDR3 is CASGTGAWETQYF. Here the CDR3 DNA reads TGTGCTAGTGGTACAGGGGCCTGGGAGACCCAGTACTTC.

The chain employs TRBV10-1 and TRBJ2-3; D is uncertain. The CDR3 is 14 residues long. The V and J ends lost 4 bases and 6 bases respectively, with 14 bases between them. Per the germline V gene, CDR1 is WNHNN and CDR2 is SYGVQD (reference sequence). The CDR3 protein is CASSGRRFLDTQYF. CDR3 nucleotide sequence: TGCGCCAGCAGTGGTCGGCGATTTTTGGATACGCAGTATTTT.

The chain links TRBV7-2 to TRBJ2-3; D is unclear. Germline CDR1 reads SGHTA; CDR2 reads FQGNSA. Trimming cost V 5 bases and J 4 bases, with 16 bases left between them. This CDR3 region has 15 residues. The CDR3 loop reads CASSQNVLVSDTQYF. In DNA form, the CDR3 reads TGTGCCAGCAGCCAGAACGTCTTGGTCTCAGATACGCAGTATTTT.

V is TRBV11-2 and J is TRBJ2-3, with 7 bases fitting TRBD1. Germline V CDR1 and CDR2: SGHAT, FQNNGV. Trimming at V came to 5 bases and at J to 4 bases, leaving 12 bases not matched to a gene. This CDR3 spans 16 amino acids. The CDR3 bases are TGTGCCAGCAGCCAAGAGCTTCGACAGGGAGCAGATACGCAGTATTTT. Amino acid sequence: CASSQELRQGADTQYF.